This entry features one T cell receptor beta chain sequence. Its matching antigen is unknown. These data are taken from a study of cytomegalovirus exposure and HLA in healthy donors. General study points: Reportedly, cytomegalovirus status was diagnosed with high sensitivity and specificity. Among the CMV-associated chains, three were confirmed in vitro as specific for CMV antigens.

TCRdb's table, derived via immunoSEQ multiplex PCR, lists solely in-frame clones and lacks some. The sample holds over 110,000 clones, approximately 86% seen once. The CDR3 extends over 15 amino acids. Trimming left V 1 base short and J 2 bases short, with 9 bases between. The germline V gene encodes CDR1 SGHTA and CDR2 FQGNSA. From the approximately 120-subject validation cohort, which was separate from the roughly 620-subject first cohort, the donors were drawn. This sequence originates from a man between 18 and 29 years old in good health and CMV-seropositive. The chain employs TRBV7-2 and TRBJ2-1; maybe TRBD1 (6 bases). The sample was PBMCs. CDR3 in DNA: TGTGCCAGCAGCTTAGTATGGGGGCCCTACAATGAGCAGTTCTTC. Translated, it gives CASSLVWGPYNEQFF.